This entry lists 2 T cell receptor beta chains sequenced from one sample in a study of identical twins. From the 5' RACE reads, TCRdb called clonotypes with MiXCR, one entry per CDR3 protein. Of 200,000 to 250,000 distinct CDR3 sequences in the sample, less than 8% are singletons; the top ten hold 1.9%. These data are also associated with another study on yellow fever vaccine responses in identical twins.

Sequenced: memory (CD45RO+) T cells sorted from blood. These receptors were obtained from a woman between 18 and 29 years old in good health.

This clonotype is labeled medium-sized. J is TRBJ2-5 and V is TRBV9, with TRBD2 identical over 7 bases. Germline loops: CDR1 SGDLS, CDR2 YYNGEE. Trimming took 1 base from V and 2 from J; bases not matched to a gene: 5. This CDR3 comprises 15 residues. CDR3 DNA: TGTGCCAGCAGCGTACTCGGGGGACTACAAGAGACCCAGTACTTC. This encodes CASSVLGGLQETQYF.

This clonotype came up many times. The chain combines TRBV12-3 or TRBV12-4 with TRBJ2-1, with D possibly matching TRBD2 (5 bases). V lost 5 bases and J lost 6, with 14 bases in between. CDR3 length equals 14 residues. The CDR3, as DNA: TGTGCCAGCAGTCCCGGGGTAGCGTTCAATGAGCAGTTCTTC. Translation gives CASSPGVAFNEQFF.